This TCR beta chain stems from a study of OX40 agonist ivuxolimab in advanced cancers. At the level of the study: Every 2 weeks, ivuxolimab was infused into the patients intravenously at between 0.01 and 10 mg/kg. Partial responses were observed in three patients, of whom one had hepatocellular carcinoma and two had cutaneous melanoma.

The CDR3 totals 17 residues. The germline gives CDR1 SGDLS, CDR2 YYNGEE. V was trimmed by 0 bases and J by 4 bases, leaving 18 bases between them. Sequencing was performed with immunoSEQ multiplex PCR; in TCRdb, only in-frame clones are kept and a portion is missing. The table records 50,000 to 70,000 clones, nearly 90% of them present only once. This TCR came from an adult with an advanced solid tumor such as melanoma, head and neck, liver or kidney cancer. The chain combines TRBV9 with TRBJ2-3; D is unresolved. Sequencing was performed on CD4+ or CD8+ T cells sorted from blood, taken in a trial of the OX40 agonist ivuxolimab. The chain's CDR3 is CASSVGVSRRFPDTQYF. CDR3 sequence (DNA): TGTGCCAGCAGCGTAGGGGTTAGTCGGCGATTTCCAGATACGCAGTATTTT.